This T cell receptor beta chain was identified in a study of blood T cell repertoires in COVID-19 (dated by TCRdb to 2020 to 2021). Turning to the overall study: Samples covering the acute and convalescent phases of COVID-19 were provided by collaborators in the United States, Italy and Spain. Samples were obtained from the ongoing ImmuneRACE study (first 160 participants) and from 1,200 or so subjects provided by 6 global collaborators. The material from the prospective study consisted of cDNA or gDNA derived from T cells, B-cell-depleted T cells, or PBMCs. Deeply sampled blood TCRbeta repertoires from subjects exposed to, actively infected with, or recovered from COVID-19 were included in the dataset. The repertoires were released in a freely available public database meant as a resource for research on the immune response to SARS-CoV-2. Sample metadata almost always included a de-identified subject ID, COVID-19 status, age in years and sex. Where HLA class I and class II types were available, the types were taken from metadata supplied by the sample provider, not from assay-based typing. The research as a whole found: The quantity of clinical and demographic metadata differed by source and by participant and was supplied without curation.

TCRbeta CDR3 regions were amplified from genomic DNA by means of the immunoSEQ Assay, a bias-controlled multiplex PCR. The authors' pipeline ran thus. The number of nucleated cells in each sample was estimated from the amplification of reference gene primers within the assay. To quantify the absolute abundance of each unique TCRbeta CDR3 rearrangement, sequence reads were collapsed and filtered. For each sample, productive Simpson clonality was calculated as the square root of Simpson's diversity index across productive rearrangements. TCRdb's version of the immuneACCESS table is confined to in-frame rearrangements and falls short of the full clone set. An unresolved V gene accounts for under half of the shortfall where checked; the remainder is of unknown origin. The V and J calls and clone size come from that table; D and trimming were worked out from the DNA. The sample contains roughly 120,000 clones, 78% of them found a single time. The leading ten clones occupy approximately 2.5% of the sample.

Taken from cysteine to phenylalanine, the CDR3 has 13 residues. The CDR3 DNA has 39 bases and is translated from base 1. The CDR1 and CDR2 encoded by the germline V gene (reference sequence) are GTSNPN and SVGIG. At the junction V is shortened by 6 bases and J by 7 bases; bases outside the gene matches: 11. Whole blood was collected in K2EDTA tubes by collaborating institutions according to the institutions' own protocols. For TCRbeta analysis, collaborator samples were shipped as frozen whole blood, as isolated PBMCs, or as DNA extracted from either sample type. Concerning this clone: It lacks a known antigen. Qualities for individual bases were not recorded, and no much larger clone is one base off.

The chain employs TRBV30 and TRBJ2-7, with TRBD2 identical over 8 junction bases. Sequenced material: peripheral blood. This TCR came from a man aged 65 to 79 with acute or convalescent COVID-19. The base sequence is TGTGCCTGCCAACCCGGGGGGGATGGGGAGCAGTACTTC. This encodes CACQPGGDGEQYF.